The source of this T cell receptor beta chain is a study of blood T cells in healthy people across ages. Through a sample-barcoded 5' primer and a J-beta primer mix, a second PCR was run for roughly 7 to 11 cycles. MiXCR, applied by TCRdb to the 5' RACE reads, yields one record per CDR3 protein. The data contain about 580,000 distinct CDR3 sequences, 45% to 55% of them singletons. Donors each provided approximately 9.6 milliliters of peripheral blood. The CDR3 loop spans 14 amino acids. With 5 bases clipped from V and 8 bases from J, the junction kept 9 bases outside the gene matches. Sequencing was performed on blood. The chain is built from TRBV12-3 or TRBV12-4 and TRBJ2-1; 7 bases agree with TRBD2. The clonotype was recovered from a man older than 75 in good health. This chain's CDR3 is CASSPSWGGDEQFF. DNA of the CDR3: TGTGCCAGCAGTCCCTCTTGGGGGGGAGATGAGCAGTTCTTC.